The rows below give T cell receptor beta chains drawn from one sample of a study of blood T cell repertoires in COVID-19. Repertoires were generated with immunoSEQ multiplex PCR, while TCRdb's copy carries only in-frame clones and drops some. The sample has more than 85,000 clones, about 81% seen once. The sequencing input was peripheral blood. The receptors stem from a man between 60 and 75 years old with acute or convalescent COVID-19. Each CDR3 is given with its conserved first and last residue. Fields, in order: V gene, clone size, J gene, D gene, CDR3 protein, CDR3 DNA. D genes are given only for firm matches. Size is stated for part of the rows, as once, few or many counts, or as a class when the clone is expanded.

>TRBV6-5|-|TRBJ2-2|-
CASTSPFTGELFF
TGTGCCAGCACCTCCCCCTTCACCGGGGAGCTGTTTTTT
>TRBV5-4|-|TRBJ1-3|-
CASSLAGGGRGNTIYF
TGTGCCAGCAGCTTGGCTGGGGGGGGCCGGGGGAACACCATATATTTT
>TRBV5-1|-|TRBJ1-2|TRBD1
CASSWGQAQNYGYTF
TGCGCCAGCAGCTGGGGACAGGCCCAGAACTATGGCTACACCTTC
>TRBV24-1|-|TRBJ2-3|TRBD2
CATRTGLAGPEDTQYF
TGTGCCACCAGAACCGGACTAGCGGGTCCTGAAGATACGCAGTATTTT
>TRBV5-8|-|TRBJ1-6|TRBD1
CASSGDRGLNSPLHF
TGTGCCAGCAGCGGGGACAGGGGGCTTAATTCACCCCTCCACTTT
>TRBV2|-|TRBJ1-2|-
CASSGTVDGYTF
TGTGCCAGCAGTGGGACAGTCGATGGCTACACCTTC
>TRBV6-5|-|TRBJ1-1|-
CASSSTGSNTEAFF
TGTGCCAGCAGTTCCACCGGGTCCAACACTGAAGCTTTCTTT
>TRBV20-1|-|TRBJ1-2|-
CSASPGWGYTF
TGCAGTGCTAGCCCGGGGTGGGGCTACACCTTC
>TRBV30|-|TRBJ1-2|TRBD1
CAWSDRGLRGYTF
TGTGCCTGGAGTGACAGGGGGTTAAGGGGCTACACCTTC
>TRBV27|-|TRBJ2-2|-
CASSLGGAAGTGELFF
TGTGCCAGCAGTTTAGGCGGGGCTGCTGGCACCGGGGAGCTGTTTTTT
>TRBV5-5|-|TRBJ2-3|-
CASSYQIDTDTQYF
TGTGCCAGCAGCTACCAAATAGACACAGATACGCAGTATTTT
>TRBV29-1|-|TRBJ1-4|-
CSVVGGNTNEKLFF
TGCAGCGTTGTAGGAGGGAACACTAATGAAAAACTGTTTTTT
>TRBV11-2|once|TRBJ1-1|TRBD1
CASSLTGLNTEAFF
TGTGCCAGCAGCTTGACAGGGTTGAACACTGAAGCTTTCTTT
>TRBV4-3|-|TRBJ1-2|TRBD1
CASSHPGQHYGYTF
TGCGCCAGCAGCCACCCGGGACAGCACTATGGCTACACCTTC
>TRBV30|few|TRBJ1-6|-
CAWSSPLPLHF
TGTGCCTGGAGTTCACCACTACCCCTCCACTTT
>TRBV6-5|few|TRBJ1-1|-
CASSHTGDSEAFF
TGTGCCAGCAGCCATACCGGAGACAGTGAAGCTTTCTTT
>TRBV5-8|-|TRBJ2-2|-
CASSPTSLSVGTGELFF
TGTGCCAGCAGCCCTACCAGTCTGAGCGTTGGCACCGGGGAGCTGTTTTTT
>TRBV9|-|TRBJ2-2|-
CASSVAPGGELFF
TGTGCCAGCAGCGTAGCTCCGGGAGGGGAGCTGTTTTTT
>TRBV7-2|-|TRBJ1-1|TRBD1
CASSLLWVDRGTEAFF
TGTGCCAGCAGCTTATTGTGGGTTGACAGGGGGACTGAAGCTTTCTTT
>TRBV5-6|-|TRBJ2-1|-
CASSTYLTGNNEQFF
TGTGCCAGCAGCACCTACCTTACGGGGAACAATGAGCAGTTCTTC
>TRBV5-6|-|TRBJ2-7|TRBD1
CASSSPGQGAFEQYF
TGTGCCAGCAGCTCCCCGGGACAGGGTGCCTTCGAGCAGTACTTC
>TRBV4-3|-|TRBJ2-1|TRBD2
CASSQVLAGPSYNEQFF
TGCGCCAGCAGCCAAGTGCTAGCGGGACCTTCCTACAATGAGCAGTTCTTC
>TRBV5-1|-|TRBJ2-2|TRBD2
CASSFASGYTGELFF
TGCGCCAGCAGCTTCGCTAGCGGATACACCGGGGAGCTGTTTTTT
>TRBV14|-|TRBJ1-4|TRBD1
CASSPRQGREKLFF
TGTGCCAGCAGCCCCAGACAGGGGAGGGAAAAACTGTTTTTT
>TRBV6-5|-|TRBJ1-3|-
CASRRQGTNTIYF
TGTGCCAGCAGACGGCAGGGGACGAACACCATATATTTT
>TRBV12-5|-|TRBJ1-3|-
CASGSTSGNTIYF
TGTGCTAGTGGTTCCACATCCGGAAACACCATATATTTT
>TRBV5-1|-|TRBJ2-4|TRBD1
CATSSPDREMFQFGKNIQYF
TGCGCCACCAGTTCCCCGGACAGGGAGATGTTCCAATTTGGCAAAAACATTCAGTACTTC
>TRBV4-1|-|TRBJ1-2|TRBD1
CASSQGGQNYGYTF
TGCGCCAGCAGCCAAGGGGGACAGAACTATGGCTACACCTTC
>TRBV7-2|-|TRBJ1-1|-
CASSLQGRVNTEAFF
TGTGCCAGCAGCTTACAGGGCCGGGTGAACACTGAAGCTTTCTTT
>TRBV19|-|TRBJ1-3|TRBD1
CASSRQGQFGNTIYF
TGTGCCAGTAGTAGACAGGGGCAATTTGGAAACACCATATATTTT
>TRBV11-2|-|TRBJ2-1|-
CASSSGGAWEQFF
TGTGCCAGCAGCTCTGGAGGGGCGTGGGAGCAGTTCTTC
>TRBV11-2|-|TRBJ1-6|-
CASSLGWGVPNSPLHF
TGTGCCAGCAGCTTAGGTTGGGGAGTACCGAATTCACCCCTCCACTTT
>TRBV3-1/TRBV3-2|-|TRBJ2-7|-
CASSQGLGGGVSSYEQYF
TGTGCCAGCAGCCAAGGCCTGGGGGGGGGCGTTAGCTCCTACGAGCAGTACTTC
>TRBV2|-|TRBJ2-5|-
CASSRDFQETQYF
TGTGCCAGCAGCCGGGACTTCCAAGAGACCCAGTACTTC
>TRBV2|-|TRBJ2-3|TRBD2
CASNSGSQADTQYF
TGTGCCAGCAACAGCGGGAGTCAGGCAGATACGCAGTATTTT
>TRBV2|few|TRBJ1-4|TRBD1
CASSSRQGAFEKLFF
TGTGCCAGCAGCTCTCGACAGGGGGCGTTTGAAAAACTGTTTTTT
>TRBV14|-|TRBJ2-1|-
CASSLMGLYNEQFF
TGTGCCAGCAGCCTCATGGGACTTTACAATGAGCAGTTCTTC
>TRBV3-1/TRBV3-2|-|TRBJ1-1|TRBD1
CASSQGQFRGAFF
TGTGCCAGCAGCCAGGGACAGTTTAGGGGAGCTTTCTTT
>TRBV7-2|-|TRBJ1-5|-
CASSFGWDKQPQHF
TGTGCCAGCAGCTTCGGATGGGACAAACAGCCCCAGCATTTT
>TRBV3-1/TRBV3-2|few|TRBJ1-1|-
CASSQAGRGTEAFF
TGTGCCAGCAGCCAAGCAGGGCGTGGAACTGAAGCTTTCTTT
>TRBV3-1/TRBV3-2|-|TRBJ2-1|-
CASSQGRGSYNEQFF
TGTGCCAGCAGCCAAGGCAGGGGCTCCTACAATGAGCAGTTCTTC
>TRBV24-1|once|TRBJ2-5|TRBD2
CATSETTSGKETQYF
TGTGCCACCAGTGAAACGACTAGCGGGAAAGAGACCCAGTACTTC
>TRBV3-1/TRBV3-2|-|TRBJ1-2|-
CASSQDPTASYGYTF
TGTGCCAGCAGCCAAGATCCGACAGCTAGTTATGGCTACACCTTC
>TRBV9|-|TRBJ2-1|TRBD2
CASSVDPLAGGDNEQFF
TGTGCCAGCAGCGTAGACCCGCTAGCGGGAGGAGACAATGAGCAGTTCTTC
>TRBV6-2/TRBV6-3|few|TRBJ2-3|TRBD1
CASSDRQGATDTQYF
TGTGCCAGCAGTGACAGACAGGGGGCTACAGATACGCAGTATTTT
>TRBV19|few|TRBJ2-7|TRBD1
CASSTQRTGLNEQYF
TGTGCCAGTAGTACACAAAGGACAGGATTGAACGAGCAGTACTTC
>TRBV12-3/TRBV12-4|once|TRBJ2-1|TRBD2
CASSSLAGVRQFF
TGTGCCAGCAGTTCCCTGGCGGGAGTGCGCCAGTTCTTC
>TRBV28|-|TRBJ1-2|-
CASSLQSNYGYTF
TGTGCCAGCAGTTTACAGTCCAACTATGGCTACACCTTC
>TRBV3-1/TRBV3-2|-|TRBJ1-3|TRBD1
CASSQGQTGNTIYF
TGTGCCAGCAGCCAGGGACAGACTGGAAACACCATATATTTT
>TRBV11-2|-|TRBJ2-1|-
CASSLVERGPEQFF
TGTGCCAGCAGCTTGGTAGAGAGAGGCCCCGAGCAGTTCTTC
>TRBV6-5|-|TRBJ1-2|-
CASRPAGGGGGYTF
TGTGCCAGCAGACCCGCCGGGGGGGGAGGTGGCTACACCTTC
>TRBV28|-|TRBJ1-1|TRBD1
CASRKTGWMNTEAFF
TGTGCCAGCAGAAAGACAGGGTGGATGAACACTGAAGCTTTCTTT
>TRBV11-2|once|TRBJ1-2|TRBD1
CASSFLGSGQGQNGYTF
TGTGCCAGCAGCTTCTTGGGTTCCGGACAGGGACAAAATGGCTACACCTTC
>TRBV7-2|-|TRBJ1-3|-
CASSFAEGNTIYF
TGTGCCAGCAGCTTTGCGGAGGGAAACACCATATATTTT
>TRBV4-1|once|TRBJ1-5|-
CASSQGEVSNQPQHF
TGCGCCAGCAGCCAGGGAGAGGTTAGCAATCAGCCCCAGCATTTT
>TRBV9|-|TRBJ1-4|TRBD1
CASSVRGQGASSEKLFF
TGTGCCAGCAGCGTGAGAGGACAGGGGGCGTCGAGTGAAAAACTGTTTTTT
>TRBV9|once|TRBJ2-3|TRBD2
CASSVEGAGGSDTQYF
TGTGCCAGCAGCGTAGAGGGAGCGGGAGGATCAGATACGCAGTATTTT
>TRBV7-2|few|TRBJ1-2|TRBD1
CASSRDRNYGYTF
TGTGCCAGCAGCCGGGACAGAAACTATGGCTACACCTTC
>TRBV5-1|once|TRBJ2-1|-
CASSLEASYNEQFF
TGCGCCAGCAGCTTGGAGGCTAGTTACAATGAGCAGTTCTTC
>TRBV19|medium-sized|TRBJ2-1|-
CASSISSGQYNEQFF
TGTGCCAGTAGTATAAGTAGCGGCCAATACAATGAGCAGTTCTTC